This is a list of T cell receptor beta chains from one sample in a study of T cell responses to AZD1222 COVID-19 vaccine. Clones were sequenced by immunoSEQ multiplex PCR, and TCRdb holds only the in-frame ones, with some missing. The data hold 90,000 to 110,000 clones, with about 87% observed a single time. The sequenced sample was peripheral blood, obtained 28 days after the second AZD1222 dose. Receptors were obtained from an adult who received the AZD1222 COVID-19 vaccine. Both conserved end residues are part of each CDR3. A D gene is named only where the DNA matches it firmly. Rows may omit the clone size; those that give it use once, few, many or a size class.

TRBJ2-1,.,TRBV7-9,.,TGTGCCAGCACATGGGGCGGAAATAACTACAATGAGCAGTTCTTC,CASTWGGNNYNEQFF
TRBJ1-4,.,TRBV9,.,TGTGCCAGCAGCGTAAGCCCCCTCGATGAAAAACTGTTTTTT,CASSVSPLDEKLFF
TRBJ1-1,.,TRBV10-2,.,TGCGCCAGCAGTGAGAGGGCAAAATGGACTGAAGCTTTCTTT,CASSERAKWTEAFF
TRBJ1-3,.,TRBV5-1,.,TGCGCCAGCAGCTTGGTATCCTCTGGAAACACCATATATTTT,CASSLVSSGNTIYF
TRBJ1-1,.,TRBV28,.,TGTGCCAGCAGTTTAAAGGGGAGGGGGGGACCGTCGAACACTGAAGCTTTCTTT,CASSLKGRGGPSNTEAFF
TRBJ2-1,.,TRBV9,.,TGTGCCAGCAGCGTAGGGGTGGGGAAGGGGAATGAGCAGTTCTTC,CASSVGVGKGNEQFF
TRBJ2-7,.,TRBV6-2/TRBV6-3,.,TGTGCCAGCAGTTACTCCGGGACACTCTACGAGCAGTACTTC,CASSYSGTLYEQYF
TRBJ2-4,.,TRBV7-9,.,TGTGCCAGCACTTCCCCCGCCGACCAAAACATTCAGTACTTC,CASTSPADQNIQYF
TRBJ1-1,TRBD1,TRBV3-1/TRBV3-2,.,TGTGCCAGCAGTACGGACAGGTGGAACACTGAAGCTTTCTTT,CASSTDRWNTEAFF
TRBJ1-4,TRBD1,TRBV2,few,TGTGCCAGCAGTGAACAGGGGGCCGAAGAAAAACTGTTTTTT,CASSEQGAEEKLFF
TRBJ2-1,TRBD2,TRBV13,.,TGTGCCAGCAGCTTAGGGGGGGTGGCTAGCGGGAGATCGTTGTCGTACAATGAGCAGTTCTTC,CASSLGGVASGRSLSYNEQFF
TRBJ2-3,.,TRBV2,.,TGTGCCAGCAGTGACGGGGGCGGGGGCACAGATACGCAGTATTTT,CASSDGGGGTDTQYF
TRBJ1-1,.,TRBV5-4,once,TGTGCCAGCAGCTTGGTGTCCGGGAACACTGAAGCTTTCTTT,CASSLVSGNTEAFF
TRBJ2-5,TRBD1,TRBV5-1,.,TGCGCCAGCAGCTTGGTGGGACAGGGGAGTTCGGCCCAGTACTTC,CASSLVGQGSSAQYF
TRBJ1-5,.,TRBV6-5,.,TGTGCCAGCAGTCCAAGTCGGAGTAGCTATCAGCCCCAGCATTTT,CASSPSRSSYQPQHF
TRBJ2-6,TRBD1,TRBV15,.,TGTGCCACCAGCAGAGATTCGGCGATCAGGGGGCGTCTCTCCCCTGGGGCCAACGTCCTGACTTTC,CATSRDSAIRGRLSPGANVLTF
TRBJ2-3,TRBD2,TRBV28,.,TGTGCCAGCAGTTTAAGCGGGAGCGGCACAGATACGCAGTATTTT,CASSLSGSGTDTQYF
TRBJ2-1,TRBD1,TRBV19,.,TGTGCCACCACGCCCGGGACAGTATTATACAATGAGCAGTTCTTC,CATTPGTVLYNEQFF
TRBJ1-1,.,TRBV12-3/TRBV12-4,.,TGTGCCAGCAGCATCGGTGGGACTGAAGCTTTCTTT,CASSIGGTEAFF
TRBJ1-2,TRBD1,TRBV12-3/TRBV12-4,.,TGTGCCAGCAGTTTCGGAGGGGGCGACTACACCTTC,CASSFGGGDYTF
TRBJ1-4,.,TRBV12-3/TRBV12-4,.,TGTGCCAGCAGGCTAAATGAAAAACTGTTTTTT,CASRLNEKLFF
TRBJ1-1,TRBD1,TRBV27,once,TGTGCCAGCAGATCTCTTGACAGGGTCCACACTGAAGCTTTCTTT,CASRSLDRVHTEAFF
TRBJ2-6,.,TRBV5-6,.,TGTGCCAGCACCCGGCAGGGTTCTGGGGCCAACGTCCTGACTTTC,CASTRQGSGANVLTF
TRBJ1-1,.,TRBV7-2,.,TGTGCCAGCAGTCGTAACCCGGGTGCTGAAGCTTTCTTT,CASSRNPGAEAFF
TRBJ1-1,.,TRBV4-1,.,TGCGCCAGCAGCCGCGGTGAACACACTGAAGCTTTCTTT,CASSRGEHTEAFF
TRBJ2-3,TRBD2,TRBV3-1/TRBV3-2,.,TGTGCCAGCAGCCTAGCTAGCGGGGGGTCAGATACGCAGTATTTT,CASSLASGGSDTQYF
TRBJ1-1,.,TRBV19,.,TGTGCCAGTAGAGAGGTTATGAACACTGAAGCTTTCTTT,CASREVMNTEAFF
TRBJ1-2,TRBD1,TRBV6-4,.,TGTGCCAGCAGGCCGGGACAGGGGGCTGATTATGGCTACACCTTC,CASRPGQGADYGYTF
TRBJ2-7,.,TRBV5-4,.,TGTGCCAGCAGCTTGCCAGGGGTTGGATCCTACGAGCAGTACTTC,CASSLPGVGSYEQYF
TRBJ2-7,.,TRBV7-4,.,TGTGCCAGCAGCTGCACGGGACTCGGGGGCTACGAGCAGTACTTC,CASSCTGLGGYEQYF
TRBJ1-1,.,TRBV6-5,.,TGTGCCAGCAGTCCATTGTTGAACACTGAAGCTTTCTTT,CASSPLLNTEAFF
TRBJ1-4,.,TRBV5-6,.,TGTGCCAGCAGCTTGGTGTCGAGTAATGAAAAACTGTTTTTT,CASSLVSSNEKLFF
TRBJ1-1,.,TRBV19,.,TGTGCCAGTAGTATCCGAGCGAACACTGAAGCTTTCTTT,CASSIRANTEAFF
TRBJ1-4,.,TRBV7-2,.,TGTGCCAGCAGCCCGGACAGCCTTAATGAAAAACTGTTTTTT,CASSPDSLNEKLFF
TRBJ2-7,TRBD1,TRBV6-1,.,TGTGCCAGCAGTGAATGGGACTTTGGACAGGGGGCCTACGAGCAGTACTTC,CASSEWDFGQGAYEQYF
TRBJ1-1,.,TRBV4-3,.,TGCGCCAGCAGCCAAGTTGGCCAGACTAACACTGAAGCTTTCTTT,CASSQVGQTNTEAFF